What follows describes a single TCR beta chain. The antigen is undetermined. The record originates from a study of post-analysis software for immune sequencing data. The V and J ends lost 3 bases and 4 bases, in that order; junction bases with no gene match: 14. The length of the CDR3 is 19 residues. Per the germline V gene, CDR1 is SGHDT and CDR2 is YYEEEE. cDNA libraries for TCR beta contained unique molecular identifiers. In TCRdb, the PCR reads were re-called with MiXCR into one record per CDR3 protein. Of some 260,000 distinct CDR3 sequences listed, about 40% are singletons. Overall study results and limits: Patients showed TRBV5-6, TRBV5-1 and TRBV20-1 among a few TRBV segments more frequent than in controls. Diversity measured as normalized Chao1 was significantly lower in multiple sclerosis patients than in controls.

This chain joins TRBV5-6 and TRBJ2-6; 9 bases fit TRBD1. This TCR was sampled from a girl aged 10 to 17 with multiple sclerosis. Specimen: blood. The CDR3 sequence: CASSSAADRGLSGANVLTF. Written as DNA, the CDR3 is TGTGCCAGCAGCTCAGCGGCGGACAGGGGATTATCGGGGGCCAACGTCCTGACTTTC.